This record looks at one T cell receptor (beta chain) sequence and its context. The antigen is undetermined. Here immunoSEQ multiplex PCR was the method, and the copy in TCRdb shows in-frame clones only, minus some. Among 95,000 to 100,000 clones, about nine tenths were seen once, and the ten largest hold around 8%. This record comes from a study of T cell responses to AZD1222 COVID-19 vaccine. Study-wide points: The span of vaccine-associated CD4 TCRs extended across spike, with dominance at 160-218 and 743-854.

This CDR3 comprises 13 residues. Germline loops: CDR1 MNHEY, CDR2 SMNVEV (reference sequence). V was pared by 4 bases and J by 3 bases, with 1 base of the junction left unmatched. Sample: peripheral blood, taken 28 days after the second AZD1222 dose. The origin of this receptor is an adult who received the AZD1222 COVID-19 vaccine. The genes are TRBV27 and TRBJ1-2; 8 nucleotides align to TRBD1. CDR3 sequence reads: CASSSDRDYGYTF. CDR3 coding DNA: TGTGCCAGCAGTTCGGACAGGGACTATGGCTACACCTTC.